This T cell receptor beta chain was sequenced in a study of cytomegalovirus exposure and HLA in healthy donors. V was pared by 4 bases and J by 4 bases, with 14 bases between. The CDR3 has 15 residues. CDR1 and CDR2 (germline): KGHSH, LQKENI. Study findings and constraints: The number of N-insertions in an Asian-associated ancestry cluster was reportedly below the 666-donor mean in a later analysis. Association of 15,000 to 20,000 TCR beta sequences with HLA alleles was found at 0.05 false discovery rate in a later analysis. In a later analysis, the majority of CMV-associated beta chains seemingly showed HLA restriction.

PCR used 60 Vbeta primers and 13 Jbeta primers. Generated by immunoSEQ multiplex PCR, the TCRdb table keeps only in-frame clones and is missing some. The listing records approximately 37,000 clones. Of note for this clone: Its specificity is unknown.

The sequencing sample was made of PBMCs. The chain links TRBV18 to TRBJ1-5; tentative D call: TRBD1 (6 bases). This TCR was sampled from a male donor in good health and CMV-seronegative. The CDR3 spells CASSLGQSLNQPQHF. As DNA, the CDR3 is TGTGCCAGCTCACTCGGACAGTCCCTGAATCAGCCCCAGCATTTT. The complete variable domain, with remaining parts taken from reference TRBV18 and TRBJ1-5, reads NAGVMQNPRHLVRRRGQEARLRCSPMKGHSHVYWYRQLPEEGLKFMVYLQKENIIDESGMPKERFSAEFPKEGPSILRIQQVVRGDSAAYFCASSLGQSLNQPQHFGDGTRLSIL.